Below, 29 T cell receptor beta chains from the same sample are listed, as sequenced in a study of cytomegalovirus exposure and HLA in healthy donors. PCR employed 60 Vbeta and 13 Jbeta primers. TCRdb's table, derived via immunoSEQ multiplex PCR, lists solely in-frame clones and lacks some. The sample records 95,000 to 120,000 clones, 67% being singletons. The material sequenced was PBMCs. The receptors originated from a man aged 18 to 30 in good health and CMV-seropositive.

This clone was picked up one time. The chain combines TRBV5-1 with TRBJ2-3, with TRBD1 matching over 10 bases. CDR1 and CDR2 (germline): SGHRS, YFSETQ. With 4 bases clipped from V and 5 bases from J, the junction kept 10 bases outside the gene matches. This CDR3 contains 16 residues. CDR3 protein: CASSETGGEFGDTQYF. In nucleotides, the CDR3 is TGCGCCAGCAGCGAGACAGGGGGCGAGTTTGGAGATACGCAGTATTTT.

The rearrangement uses TRBV4-1 and TRBJ2-5; D is ambiguous. Germline loops: CDR1 MGHRA, CDR2 YSYEKL. The germline V and J ends were trimmed by 0 bases and 5 bases, with 10 bases remaining between them. This CDR3 contains 14 residues. The CDR3 is CASSQDDLSETQYF. DNA for the CDR3: TGCGCCAGCAGCCAAGATGATTTGAGCGAGACCCAGTACTTC.

The chain is built from TRBV7-9 and TRBJ2-5, with TRBD2 matching over 7 bases. The V gene end was trimmed by 4 bases and the J gene end by 5 bases; junction bases not matched to a gene: 7. Germline V gene data show CDR1 as SEHNR and CDR2 as FQNEAQ (reference sequence). The length of the CDR3 is 14 residues. In DNA form, the CDR3 reads TGTGCCAGCAGCTCGGGACTTAGCGGGGAGACCCAGTACTTC. Protein product: CASSSGLSGETQYF.

The rearrangement uses TRBV7-3 and TRBJ2-3, with 8 bases identical to TRBD2. V lost 8 bases, J lost 4 bases, and 5 bases stayed unmatched. Germline loops: CDR1 SGHTA, CDR2 FQGTGA. The CDR3 has 13 residues. In nucleotides, the CDR3 is TGTGCCAGCTCGGGAGGGGTCGCAGATACGCAGTATTTT. Translating it yields CASSGGVADTQYF.

This clone has a handful of counts. The rearrangement joins TRBV19 to TRBJ2-7; TRBD1 is a possible D gene (5 bases). V was shortened by 5 bases and J by 6 bases, with 23 bases between the two germline ends. There are 16 residues in the CDR3. Germline V gives CDR1 LNHDA, CDR2 SQIVND (reference sequence). The CDR3 region is CASSQPTALPSSEQYV. The CDR3 nucleotides are TGTGCCAGTAGTCAGCCGACAGCTCTCCCCTCTTCCGAGCAGTACGTC.

V and J are TRBV2 and TRBJ1-2; D remains unclear. Looked up from germline, CDR1 is SNHLY and CDR2 is FYNNEI. This CDR3 comprises 13 residues. The V and J ends lost 0 bases and 4 bases respectively, with 6 bases between them. For the CDR3, the DNA is TGTGCCAGCAGTGAAGCGCACAGCTATGGCTACACCTTC. This codes for CASSEAHSYGYTF.

The chain is built from TRBV28 and TRBJ2-7; 7 bases align to TRBD2. V dropped 10 bases and J dropped 7; count of bases not matched to a gene: 13. The CDR3 totals 13 residues. Germline V gene lookup returns CDR1 MDHEN and CDR2 SYDVKM. The chain's CDR3 is CATEDSWGGEQYF. The CDR3 nucleotides read TGTGCCACCGAGGACTCGTGGGGAGGGGAGCAGTACTTC. Variable domain in full (rest from reference TRBV28 and TRBJ2-7): DVKVTQSSRYLVKRTGEKVFLECVQDMDHENMFWYRQDPGLGLRLIYFSYDVKMKEKGDIPEGYSVSREKKERFSLILESASTNQTSMYLCATEDSWGGEQYFGPGTRLTVT.

This clone occurred a few times. The chain combines TRBV2 with TRBJ1-5; 7 bases align to TRBD1. CDR1 and CDR2 from the germline V gene are SNHLY and FYNNEI. CDR3 length: 15 amino acids. After removal of 3 bases from V and 5 bases from J, the junction contained 7 bases not matched to a gene. The CDR3 reads CASSDVQGGDQPQHF. As DNA, the CDR3 is TGTGCCAGCAGTGACGTTCAGGGGGGTGATCAGCCCCAGCATTTT.

This chain uses TRBV5-4 with TRBJ2-4; tentative D call: TRBD2 (5 bases). CDR1 is SGHNT, CDR2 YYREEE, per germline (reference sequence). The CDR3 totals 14 residues. V was pared by 1 base and J by 1 base, with 6 bases between. Here the CDR3 DNA reads TGTGCCAGCAGCTTGCCGGGGGCCAAAAACATTCAGTACTTC. Translation: CASSLPGAKNIQYF.

This rearrangement joins TRBV10-3 to TRBJ2-1; 7 nucleotides agree with TRBD2. Germline values: CDR1 ENHRY, CDR2 SYGVKD. The CDR3 is 19 amino acids. The ends lost 0 bases at V and 8 bases at J; junction bases unmatched: 19. As DNA, the CDR3 is TGTGCCATCAGTGAGTCGGAGTCGGGGCGGGAGAATTTCGCGGATGAGCAGTTCTTC. Translating it yields CAISESESGRENFADEQFF.

The genes are TRBV28 and TRBJ1-5; 10 positions agree with TRBD1. Unmatched junction bases numbered 14, after V lost 3 bases and J lost 0 bases. CDR1 is MDHEN, CDR2 SYDVKM, per germline. The CDR3 consists of 20 residues. CDR3 in DNA: TGTGCCAGCAGTTTTCCCCCGAAGACAGGGGGCAGGTATAGCAATCAGCCCCAGCATTTT. It codes for CASSFPPKTGGRYSNQPQHF.

The chain couples TRBV6-5 to TRBJ2-2; 12 bases are shared with TRBD2. V lost 4 bases and J lost 4; bases outside the gene matches: 4. Germline V lookup: CDR1 MNHEY, CDR2 SVGAGI. This CDR3 comprises 16 residues. The CDR3 here is CASSSLAGGRTGELFF. CDR3 nucleotides: TGTGCCAGCAGTTCACTAGCGGGGGGTCGCACCGGGGAGCTGTTTTTT.

The chain joins TRBV11-2 to TRBJ1-1, with TRBD1 matching over 8 bases. The V gene's germline CDR1 is SGHAT and CDR2 FQNNGV. V lost 1 base and J lost 3; bases outside the gene matches: 4. The CDR3 is 15 amino acids. The CDR3 here is CASSLGLTGDTEAFF. The CDR3 DNA reads as TGTGCCAGCAGCTTAGGGCTGACAGGGGACACTGAAGCTTTCTTT. Variable domain in full (rest from reference TRBV11-2 and TRBJ1-1): EAGVAQSPRYKIIEKRQSVAFWCNPISGHATLYWYQQILGQGPKLLIQFQNNGVVDDSQLPKDRFSAERLKGVDSTLKIQPAKLEDSAVYLCASSLGLTGDTEAFFGQGTRLTVV.

V is TRBV13 and J is TRBJ2-5; D gene unclear. This CDR3 region has 15 residues. Per the germline V gene, CDR1 is PRHDT and CDR2 is FYEKMQ (reference sequence). Trimming stripped 0 bases from V and 4 bases from J, with 12 bases between. Written as DNA, the CDR3 is TGTGCCAGCAGCTTAGGCTGGGCAGTTTCAGAGACCCAGTACTTC. It yields the protein CASSLGWAVSETQYF.

The chain recombines TRBV5-1 with TRBJ1-3, with 9 bases fitting TRBD1. This CDR3 spans 15 amino acids. With V trimmed by 4 bases and J by 2 bases, 4 bases remained unmatched. Germline values: CDR1 SGHRS, CDR2 YFSETQ. The CDR3 sequence: CASSTGQGTGNTIYF. The CDR3 coding sequence is TGCGCCAGCAGCACTGGACAGGGGACTGGAAACACCATATATTTT.

The chain uses TRBV4-1 and TRBJ2-3; 13 bases are a match to TRBD2. Germline assignment: CDR1 MGHRA and CDR2 YSYEKL. With 2 bases clipped from V and 1 base from J, the junction kept 12 bases outside the gene matches. The CDR3 consists of 20 residues. In DNA form, the CDR3 reads TGCGCCAGCAGCCAAAAGATTTCACTAGCGGGGGGGCAGGGCACAGATACGCAGTATTTT. This encodes CASSQKISLAGGQGTDTQYF.

This clone was picked up a small number of times. V usage is TRBV6-1 and J usage is TRBJ1-5; a weak D match, TRBD1 (6 bases). V was pared by 4 bases and J by 1 base, with 11 bases between. The CDR3 totals 15 residues. Germline V gene lookup returns CDR1 MNHNS and CDR2 SASEGT. CDR3 residues: CASSVRQVSNQPQHF. CDR3 bases: TGTGCCAGCAGTGTAAGACAGGTAAGCAATCAGCCCCAGCATTTT.

The V and J genes are TRBV6-5 and TRBJ1-4; D gene unclear. The germline V gene has CDR1 MNHEY and CDR2 SVGAGI. V was trimmed by 6 bases and J by 7 bases, leaving 15 bases between them. This CDR3 contains 14 residues. The CDR3 region has the DNA TGTGCCAGCAGCCCCGACCCGAGAGGTGAAAAACTGTTTTTT. This encodes CASSPDPRGEKLFF.

The chain is built from TRBV5-4 and TRBJ2-5; a weak D match, TRBD2 (7 bases). CDR1 is SGHNT, CDR2 YYREEE, per germline (reference sequence). The V and J ends lost 4 bases and 4 bases respectively, with 23 bases between them. The CDR3 length is 17 residues. CDR3 amino acids: CASSPKGRGGALETQYF. In DNA, the CDR3 is TGTGCCAGCAGCCCGAAGGGAAGGGGGGGGGCCTTAGAGACCCAGTACTTC.

The chain combines TRBV9 with TRBJ2-7; possible D gene TRBD1, 6 bases. This CDR3 has 15 residues. V gave up 3 bases and J gave up 5 bases, with 18 bases separating them. Germline V gene sequence: CDR1 SGDLS, CDR2 YYNGEE. Written as DNA, the CDR3 is TGTGCCAGCAGCGGGATACAGGGCTCTGGGGACGAGCAGTACTTC. Translating it yields CASSGIQGSGDEQYF. The variable domain in full, completed from reference TRBV9 and TRBJ2-7, reads DSGVTQTPKHLITATGQRVTLRCSPRSGDLSVYWYQQSLDQGLQFLIQYYNGEERAKGNILERFSAQQFPDLHSELNLSSLELGDSALYFCASSGIQGSGDEQYFGPGTRLTVT.

The CDR3 bases are TGTGCCAGCAGCCAAGAAGCGGCTAGCGGGGCGGAGGCCCAGTACTTC. This codes for CASSQEAASGAEAQYF. V and J are TRBV4-2 and TRBJ2-5, with 9 bases lining up with TRBD2. CDR1 and CDR2 from the germline V gene are LGHNA and YNFKEQ. The trim removed 0 bases at V and 9 bases at J, leaving 11 bases unmatched. CDR3 length: 16 amino acids.

The chain is built from TRBV28 and TRBJ1-5; 8 bases agree with TRBD1. This CDR3 spans 14 amino acids. The V gene end was trimmed by 7 bases and the J gene end by 6 bases; junction bases not matched to a gene: 8. Per germline, CDR1 MDHEN and CDR2 SYDVKM. Here the CDR3 reads CASTRTGTVQPQHF. The DNA for the CDR3 is TGTGCCAGCACAAGGACAGGGACCGTTCAGCCCCAGCATTTT.

A note on this clone: One end of the junction fails to match germline, which may point to a read error. The rearrangement uses TRBV4-1 and TRBJ1-2; 12 nucleotides line up with TRBD1. Germline values: CDR1 MGHRA, CDR2 YSYEKL. This CDR3 comprises 15 residues. This CDR3 is CASSQVRGQGARVDF. The CDR3 DNA reads as TGCGCCAGCAGCCAAGTCCGGGGACAGGGGGCCCGAGTAGACTTC.

Regarding this clone: Other nucleotide sequences in the sample specify the same CDR3. The V gene is TRBV7-2, the J gene TRBJ1-1, with D hard to call. Germline CDR1 SGHTA, CDR2 FQGNSA. Deletions cut 5 bases from V and 0 bases from J, with 7 bases between. There are 13 residues in the CDR3. CDR3 residues: CASSPYLNTEAFF. The DNA for the CDR3 is TGTGCCAGCAGCCCCTATTTGAACACTGAAGCTTTCTTT.

The chain combines TRBV28 with TRBJ2-7; possible D gene TRBD2, 6 bases. CDR1 and CDR2 (germline): MDHEN, SYDVKM. CDR3 length equals 14 residues. The V and J ends lost 8 bases and 3 bases respectively, with 17 bases between them. The CDR3: CASQFGGIDYEQYF. CDR3 nucleotides: TGTGCCAGCCAGTTTGGGGGGATAGACTACGAGCAGTACTTC.

The V and J genes are TRBV7-2 and TRBJ2-7; TRBD1 matches 7 bases. Germline V gene sequence: CDR1 SGHTA, CDR2 FQGNSA. This CDR3 has 15 amino acids. The junction had 7 bases not matched to a gene; V was cut back by 3 bases and J by 2 bases. The CDR3 region has the DNA TGTGCCAGCAGCTTTATTAGACAGGGTACCTACGAGCAGTACTTC. It translates to CASSFIRQGTYEQYF.

J is TRBJ2-5 and V is TRBV28; 7 nucleotides agree with TRBD1. The germline CDR1 and CDR2 sequences are MDHEN and SYDVKM. With V trimmed by 7 bases and J by 5 bases, 4 bases remained unmatched. The CDR3 runs to 12 residues. In DNA, the CDR3 is TGTGCCAGCATGAGCAGGGGGGAGACCCAGTACTTC. Translation: CASMSRGETQYF.

V gene TRBV27 combines with J gene TRBJ1-2, with D tentatively TRBD1 (6 bases). Germline V gene sequence: CDR1 MNHEY, CDR2 SMNVEV (reference sequence). The CDR3 consists of 14 residues. The germline V and J ends were trimmed by 7 bases and 4 bases, with 16 bases remaining between them. CDR3 protein: CASKLQGGVYGYTF. DNA of the CDR3: TGTGCCAGCAAATTACAGGGAGGGGTCTATGGCTACACCTTC.

This clone has just a few counts. The gene calls are TRBV4-1 and TRBJ1-1; 7 bases line up with TRBD1. J gave up 3 bases and V 4 bases, and 8 bases lay outside the gene matches. Germline V gene sequence: CDR1 MGHRA, CDR2 YSYEKL. This CDR3 has 15 amino acids. DNA for the CDR3: TGCGCCAGCAGCCTAATCGACAGGGACGACACTGAAGCTTTCTTT. It encodes CASSLIDRDDTEAFF.